The present T cell receptor (beta chain) was sequenced within a study of T cell repertoires in cytomegalovirus infection (dated by TCRdb to between 2018 and 2021). Some background on the complete study: The HLA type of each donor mattered for the analysis, because public TCR beta signatures pointed to carriage of CMV infection along with the matching HLA type. Study-wide findings and limitations: In the ex vivo response, HLA-C-restricted CMV-specific TCR beta clonotypes were dominant, and in two of eight donors the single most frequent clonotype came from this HLA-C-restricted group. Cumulative frequency of public TCR beta family members discriminated carriers of CMV infection plus the relevant HLA type in this cohort and an independent approximately 360-donor cohort.

The data were produced on an Illumina HiSeq 1500. TCRdb applied fastp at Q25 and MiXCR to the public reads, then kept only in-frame beta chains. Rows matching on CDR3 protein sequence are summarized as one entry with the most common DNA and genes. This sample holds roughly 110,000 distinct CDR3 sequences; around a tenth were observed only once. The ten largest clones take up 31% of the sample. Of note for this clonotype: It has no known antigen specificity. Base quality data are lacking; no much larger clone is found one base away.

The CDR3 spans 13 residues, from the cysteine through the phenylalanine. Only the CDR3 region is kept as DNA, spanning 39 bases read in frame from base 1. V and J lose 1 base and 2 bases, and a span of 5 bases separates them. The CDR1 and CDR2 encoded by the germline V gene (reference sequence) are MNHEY and SMNVEV. Recombination joined TRBV27 with TRBJ1-2; the D segment could be TRBD1, given 5 matching bases. Input material: PBMCs, sequenced either directly or after in vitro stimulation (not recorded which). This receptor was obtained from a human donor in good health (CMV status not recorded). Some clones in this sample may be carry-over from other donors' samples. The CDR3 region: CASSLWGNYGYTF. In nucleotide form, the sequence is TGTGCCAGCAGTTTATGGGGGAACTATGGCTACACCTTC.